These T cell receptor beta chains were read from a single sample in a study of cytomegalovirus exposure and HLA in healthy donors. Profiled with immunoSEQ multiplex PCR; TCRdb holds only in-frame clones, not every one. The sample has around 190,000 clones; 65% to 75% are singletons. The sequencing input was PBMCs. Source of these receptors: a man aged 25-40 years in good health and CMV-seropositive. CDR3s include the opening cysteine and the closing phenylalanine or tryptophan. D genes are given only for firm matches. Size tells how often a clone was seen (once, few, many) or the class of an expanded clone, and some rows leave it out.

size,V,J,D,DNA,CDR3
NA,TRBV5-5,TRBJ1-3,NA,TGTGCCAGCAGCCATCTACCCCCTTCCAGGGGCTCTGGAAACACCATATATTTT,CASSHLPPSRGSGNTIYF
NA,TRBV9,TRBJ2-7,TRBD1,TGTGCCAGCAGCGTAGAAGGGACAGGGAGCAACGAGCAGTACTTC,CASSVEGTGSNEQYF
NA,TRBV10-3,TRBJ2-5,NA,TGTGCCATCAGTGGAACAGGACAAGAGACCCAGTACTTC,CAISGTGQETQYF
NA,TRBV10-3,TRBJ1-6,NA,TGTGCCATCAGTGATGGCAGGGGCTATTCACCCCTCCACTTT,CAISDGRGYSPLHF
NA,TRBV4-3,TRBJ2-5,TRBD2,TGCGCCAGCAGCCAAGATACCAGGAGCGGGAAAGAGACCCAGTACTTC,CASSQDTRSGKETQYF
NA,TRBV9,TRBJ2-3,TRBD1,TGTGCCAGCAGCCGAGGGGACAGAGTAGTAGATACGCAGTATTTT,CASSRGDRVVDTQYF
few,TRBV2,TRBJ2-1,TRBD2,TGTGCCAGCAGTGAACTAGCGGGAGTTTACAATGAGCAGTTCTTC,CASSELAGVYNEQFF
NA,TRBV6-5,TRBJ1-4,NA,TGTGCCAGCAGTTACCGAGGGCAGTCTAATGAAAAACTGTTTTTT,CASSYRGQSNEKLFF
NA,TRBV11-2,TRBJ2-7,NA,TGTGCCAGCGTGGGAGCGGCCAGCTCCTACGAGCAGTACTTC,CASVGAASSYEQYF
NA,TRBV27,TRBJ1-5,TRBD1,TGTGCCAGCAGTATCGCCCGGGACAGGGATCAGCCCCAGCATTTT,CASSIARDRDQPQHF
NA,TRBV29-1,TRBJ2-3,NA,TGCAGCGTCCGGACCTTTACGGGGACAGATACGCAGTATTTT,CSVRTFTGTDTQYF
few,TRBV7-6,TRBJ2-3,TRBD2,TGTGCCAGCAGCTTGGCCGGGACTAGCGGGGGGGGAGATACGCAGTATTTT,CASSLAGTSGGGDTQYF
NA,TRBV11-2,TRBJ2-2,TRBD2,TGTGCCAGCAGCAAAGCCCTAGCGGGAACCGGGGAGCTGTTTTTT,CASSKALAGTGELFF
NA,TRBV7-7,TRBJ2-1,TRBD2,TGTGCTAGCAGCCAATCTAGCGGGGGGGCCTCCTACAATGAGCAGTTCTTC,CASSQSSGGASYNEQFF
NA,TRBV5-4,TRBJ2-3,TRBD2,TGTGCCAGCAGCTTGCCTTACGGACTAGCGGGAGTGAAAGGCACAGATACGCAGTATTTT,CASSLPYGLAGVKGTDTQYF
NA,TRBV5-4,TRBJ2-5,TRBD1,TGTGCCAGCAGCGGGATGACAGGGGGAGAGACCCAGTACTTC,CASSGMTGGETQYF
NA,TRBV30,TRBJ1-2,TRBD1,TGTGCCTGGAGTGTAATGAAGGGGGCGGAAGGCTACACCTTC,CAWSVMKGAEGYTF
NA,TRBV11-1,TRBJ2-6,NA,TGTGCTGAGCGTACCGGGGCCAACGTCCTGACTTTC,CAERTGANVLTF
NA,TRBV4-3,TRBJ1-1,NA,TGCGCCAGCAGCCTGGGCTGGAACACTGAAGCTTTCTTT,CASSLGWNTEAFF
NA,TRBV18,TRBJ2-7,TRBD2,TGTGCCAGCTCACCAGGTAGCGGGGGCTCCTACGAGCAGTACTTC,CASSPGSGGSYEQYF
NA,TRBV19,TRBJ1-2,NA,TGTGCCAGTAGTATAAGGAGGACCCCAGGAATCTATGGCTACACCTTC,CASSIRRTPGIYGYTF
NA,TRBV4-2,TRBJ2-5,TRBD2,TGTGCCAGCAGCCAAGATCCCGGACTAGAGACGGAGACCCAGTACTTC,CASSQDPGLETETQYF
NA,TRBV23-1,TRBJ1-2,NA,TGCGCCAGCAGTCATGAAAGGGGACACCTTAACTATGGCTACACCTTC,CASSHERGHLNYGYTF